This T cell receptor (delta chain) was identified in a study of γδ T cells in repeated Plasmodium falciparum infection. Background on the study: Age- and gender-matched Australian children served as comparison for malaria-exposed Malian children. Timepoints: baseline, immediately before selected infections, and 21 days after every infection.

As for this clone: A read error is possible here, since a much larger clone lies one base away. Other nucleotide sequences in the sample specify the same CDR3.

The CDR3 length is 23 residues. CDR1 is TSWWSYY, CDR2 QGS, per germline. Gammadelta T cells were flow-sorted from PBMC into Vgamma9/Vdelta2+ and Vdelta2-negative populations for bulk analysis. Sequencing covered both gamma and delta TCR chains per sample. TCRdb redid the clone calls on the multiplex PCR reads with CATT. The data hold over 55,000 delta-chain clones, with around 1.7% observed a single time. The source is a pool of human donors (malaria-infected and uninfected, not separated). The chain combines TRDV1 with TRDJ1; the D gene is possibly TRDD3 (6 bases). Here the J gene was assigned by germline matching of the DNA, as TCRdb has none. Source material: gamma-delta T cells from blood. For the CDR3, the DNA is TGTGCCCTTGGGGTCCCTACCCTTTTTCGCCCTGGGAGATACGAGAGGTACGCCGATAAACTCATCTTT. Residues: CALGVPTLFRPGRYERYADKLIF.